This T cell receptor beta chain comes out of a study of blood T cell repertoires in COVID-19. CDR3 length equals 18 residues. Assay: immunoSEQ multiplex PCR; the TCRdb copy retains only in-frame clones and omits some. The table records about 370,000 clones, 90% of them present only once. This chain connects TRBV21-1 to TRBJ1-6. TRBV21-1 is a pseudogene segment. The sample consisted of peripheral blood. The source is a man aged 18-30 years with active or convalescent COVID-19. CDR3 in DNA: TGTGCCAGCAGCACCCCTCGCTACCGCCGCTCCTATAATTCACCCCTCCACTTT. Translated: CASSTPRYRRSYNSPLHF.